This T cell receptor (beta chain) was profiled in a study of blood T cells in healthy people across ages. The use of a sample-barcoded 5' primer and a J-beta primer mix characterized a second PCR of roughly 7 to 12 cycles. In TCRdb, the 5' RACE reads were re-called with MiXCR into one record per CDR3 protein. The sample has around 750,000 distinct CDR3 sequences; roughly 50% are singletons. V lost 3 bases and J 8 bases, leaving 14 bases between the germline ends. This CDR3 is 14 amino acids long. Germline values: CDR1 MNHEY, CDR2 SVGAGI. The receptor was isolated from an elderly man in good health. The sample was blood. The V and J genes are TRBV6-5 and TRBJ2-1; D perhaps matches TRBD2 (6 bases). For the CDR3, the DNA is TGTGCCAGCAGTTATTCGGGGGAACCCTATGAGCAGTTCTTC. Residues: CASSYSGEPYEQFF.